The rows below give T cell receptor beta chains drawn from one sample of a study of cytomegalovirus exposure and HLA in healthy donors. TCRdb keeps only in-frame clones here, not all; method: immunoSEQ multiplex PCR. Among 70,000 or so clones listed, around 94% were seen once. The sequenced sample consisted of PBMCs. These receptors all stem from a young woman in good health and CMV-seropositive. Each CDR3 is given with its conserved first and last residue. D genes are given only for firm matches. Rows may omit the clone size; those that give it use once, few, many or a size class.

>.|TRBV4-1|.|TRBJ2-3
TGCGCCAGCAGCCTTTCTACAGGGCCAGATACGCAGTATTTT
CASSLSTGPDTQYF
>.|TRBV7-2|.|TRBJ2-7
TGTGCCAGCAGCCAAGGGGAACAGACCCAGGAGTACTTC
CASSQGEQTQEYF
>TRBD2|TRBV2|.|TRBJ2-1
TGTGCCAGCAGCTTAGCGGGACCGCTTCTGTACAATGAGCAGTTCTTC
CASSLAGPLLYNEQFF
>.|TRBV27|.|TRBJ2-7
TGTGCCAGCAGACCACACAGGGACTCCTACGAGCAGTACTTC
CASRPHRDSYEQYF
>.|TRBV7-9|.|TRBJ1-1
TGTGCCAGCAGCTTAGTTGGCAGGGTGGCTTTCTTT
CASSLVGRVAFF
>.|TRBV21-1|.|TRBJ2-5
TGTGCCAGCAGCAAAGCAAGAGGGGACAGCCGGCGAGAGACCCAGTACTTC
CASSKARGDSRRETQYF
>.|TRBV28|.|TRBJ1-5
TGTGCCAGCAGTTTAAAGCGGGGTCAGCCCCAGCATTTT
CASSLKRGQPQHF
>.|TRBV19|.|TRBJ2-7
TGTGCCAGTAGTTTGCCGGGTGAAGGCTACGAGCAGTACTTC
CASSLPGEGYEQYF
>.|TRBV27|.|TRBJ1-1
TGTGCCAGCAGTTTATTCATGAACACTGAAGCTTTCTTT
CASSLFMNTEAFF
>TRBD2|TRBV6-6|.|TRBJ2-7
TGTGCCAGCAGCGCCAGCGGGGGCTACGAGCAGTACTTC
CASSASGGYEQYF
>TRBD2|TRBV4-1|.|TRBJ2-7
TGCGCCAGCAGCCCCACCCGGGGGGATTCCTACGAGCAGTACTTC
CASSPTRGDSYEQYF
>.|TRBV19|.|TRBJ1-5
TGTGCCAGTAGTATGATACAGCATAGCAATCAGCCCCAGCATTTT
CASSMIQHSNQPQHF
>.|TRBV9|once|TRBJ1-1
TGTGCCAGCAGCCCATCGACGGCTCCGGGGGGCACTGAAGCTTTCTTT
CASSPSTAPGGTEAFF
>.|TRBV7-3|.|TRBJ1-5
TGTGCCAGCAGCTTAGGGGGCGATCAGCCCCAGCATTTT
CASSLGGDQPQHF
>TRBD2|TRBV7-9|.|TRBJ2-5
TGTGCCAGCAGCCAAGGACTAGCGGGGGGGAGCGAGACCCAGTACTTC
CASSQGLAGGSETQYF
>.|TRBV29-1|.|TRBJ2-3
TGCAGCGTTGACCCGAGGACAGATCTTGGAGGTACGCAGTATTTT
CSVDPRTDLGGTQYF
>.|TRBV5-4|.|TRBJ1-1
TGTGCCAGCAGCTTGCAGGGGAGGAACACTGAAGCTTTCTTT
CASSLQGRNTEAFF
>.|TRBV9|.|TRBJ2-5
TGTGCCAGCAGCGTAGTTCCAGACCAAGAGACCCAGTACTTC
CASSVVPDQETQYF